This entry is about one TCR beta chain. The target of this receptor is not known. One base away there is no much larger clone; base qualities are not given. These data belong to a study of blood T cell repertoires in COVID-19 (dated by TCRdb to 2020 to 2022). Regarding the complete study: Samples from collaborators originated in the United States, Italy and Spain and spanned both the acute and convalescent phases of COVID-19. The material from the prospective study consisted of cDNA or gDNA derived from T cells, B-cell-depleted T cells, or PBMCs. Deeply sampled blood TCRbeta repertoires from subjects exposed to, actively infected with, or recovered from COVID-19 were included in the dataset. The repertoires were made available in a free public database intended to serve as a resource for research on the immune response to SARS-CoV-2. Samples were obtained from the ongoing ImmuneRACE study (first 160 participants) and from some 1,300 subjects provided by 6 global collaborators. A de-identified subject ID, COVID-19 status, age in years and sex were almost always included in the sample metadata. HLA class I and class II types, where available, came from metadata supplied by the sample provider rather than from assay-based typing.

TCRbeta CDR3 regions were amplified from genomic DNA by means of the immunoSEQ Assay, a bias-controlled multiplex PCR. The original methods were these. The number of nucleated cells in each sample was estimated by amplification of reference gene primers within the assay. To quantify the absolute abundance of each unique TCRbeta CDR3 rearrangement, sequence reads were collapsed and filtered. For each sample, productive Simpson clonality was calculated by taking the square root of Simpson's diversity index across productive rearrangements. Drawn from immuneACCESS, this table holds only the in-frame rearrangements with V and J called that TCRdb kept. Clones are partly lost; checked studies trace under half to an unresolved V gene and leave the rest unexplained. V and J calls and clone size are as listed in that table; D and trimming were resolved from the DNA. The sample table contains over 150,000 clones; only one count was recorded for around four fifths of them. The ten largest clones add up to roughly 8.8% of the sample.

Overall study outcomes, separate from this receptor: The quantity of clinical and demographic metadata differed by source and by participant and was supplied without curation.

One collaborating source in Seattle enrolled patients while the patients were actively infected and followed the patients over time throughout the course of disease. The collaborating institutions used their own protocols to collect whole blood in K2EDTA tubes. For TCRbeta analysis, collaborators shipped samples in one of three forms: frozen whole blood, isolated PBMCs, or DNA extracted from either of those sample types. The germline V gene supplies CDR1 MNHEY and CDR2 SVGEGT. V is clipped by 4 bases and J by 6 bases, and the sequence between their germline boundaries is 16 bases long. Spanning cysteine to phenylalanine, the CDR3 consists of 14 amino acids. Just CDR3 DNA is preserved here, 42 bases in frame from base 1.

Material: peripheral blood. The chain joins TRBV6-2 or TRBV6-3 to TRBJ2-7, and perhaps TRBD1 as D gene, on 5 matching bases. This clonotype originated in a woman older than 75 with COVID-19, enrolled during active disease. The CDR3 protein: CASSLQRQFSEQYF. The nucleotide sequence is TGTGCCAGCAGTTTGCAACGACAGTTTTCCGAGCAGTACTTC.